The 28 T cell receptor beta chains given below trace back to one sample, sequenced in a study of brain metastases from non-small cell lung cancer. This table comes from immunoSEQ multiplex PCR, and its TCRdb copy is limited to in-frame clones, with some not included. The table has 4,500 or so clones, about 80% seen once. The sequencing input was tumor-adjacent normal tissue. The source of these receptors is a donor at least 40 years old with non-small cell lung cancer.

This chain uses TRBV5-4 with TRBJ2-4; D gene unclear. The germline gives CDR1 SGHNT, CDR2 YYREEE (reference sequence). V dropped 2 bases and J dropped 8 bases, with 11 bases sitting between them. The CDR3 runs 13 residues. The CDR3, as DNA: TGTGCCAGCAGCTTAGAACCCCTCGACATTCAGTACTTC. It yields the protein CASSLEPLDIQYF. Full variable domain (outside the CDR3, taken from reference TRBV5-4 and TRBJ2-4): ETGVTQSPTHLIKTRGQQVTLRCSSQSGHNTVSWYQQALGQGPQFIFQYYREEENGRGNFPPRFSGLQFPNYSSELNVNALELDDSALYLCASSLEPLDIQYFGAGTRLSVL.

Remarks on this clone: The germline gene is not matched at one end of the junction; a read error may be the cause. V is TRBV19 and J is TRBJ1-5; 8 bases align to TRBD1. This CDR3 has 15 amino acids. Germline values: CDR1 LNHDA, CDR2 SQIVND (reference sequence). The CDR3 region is CTSSLPQGGNQPQHF. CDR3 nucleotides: TGTACCAGTAGTCTCCCACAGGGGGGCAATCAGCCCCAGCATTTT.

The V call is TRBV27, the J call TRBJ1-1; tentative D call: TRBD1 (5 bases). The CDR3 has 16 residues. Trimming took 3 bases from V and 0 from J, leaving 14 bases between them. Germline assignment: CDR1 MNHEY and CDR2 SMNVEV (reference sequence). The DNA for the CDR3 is TGTGCCAGCAGTTTTATCGGGGAAGGGGTGAACACTGAAGCTTTCTTT. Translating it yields CASSFIGEGVNTEAFF.

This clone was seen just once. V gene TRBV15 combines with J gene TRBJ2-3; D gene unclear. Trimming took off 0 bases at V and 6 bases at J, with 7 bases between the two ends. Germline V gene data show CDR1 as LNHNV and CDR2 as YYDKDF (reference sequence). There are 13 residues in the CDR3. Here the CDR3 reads CATSRDRPDTQYF. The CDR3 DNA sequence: TGTGCCACCAGCAGAGATCGACCGGATACGCAGTATTTT.

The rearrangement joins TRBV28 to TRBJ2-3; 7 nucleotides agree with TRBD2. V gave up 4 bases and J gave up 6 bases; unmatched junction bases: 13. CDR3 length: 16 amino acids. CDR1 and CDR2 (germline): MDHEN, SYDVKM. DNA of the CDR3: TGTGCCAGCAGTTCTAGGGGTGCGGGGGTGGTGGATACGCAGTATTTT. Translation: CASSSRGAGVVDTQYF.

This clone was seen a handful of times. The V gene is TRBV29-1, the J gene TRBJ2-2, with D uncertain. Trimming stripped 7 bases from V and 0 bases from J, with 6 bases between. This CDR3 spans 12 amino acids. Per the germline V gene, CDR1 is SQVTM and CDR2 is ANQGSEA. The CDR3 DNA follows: TGCAGCGCCTCCACGAACACCGGGGAGCTGTTTTTT. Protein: CSASTNTGELFF.

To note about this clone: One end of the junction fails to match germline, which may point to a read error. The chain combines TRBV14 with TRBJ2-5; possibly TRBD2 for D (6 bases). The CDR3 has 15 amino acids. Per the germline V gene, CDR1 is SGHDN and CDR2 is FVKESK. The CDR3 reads CTSSQVGGTRETQYF. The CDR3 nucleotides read TGTACCAGCAGCCAAGTCGGCGGGACGCGAGAGACCCAGTACTTC.

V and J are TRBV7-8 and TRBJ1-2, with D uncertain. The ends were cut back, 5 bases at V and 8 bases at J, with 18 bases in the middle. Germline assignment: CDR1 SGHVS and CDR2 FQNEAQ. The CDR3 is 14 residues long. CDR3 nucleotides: TGTGCCAGCAGCCTAACGGGCCAAGCCGACGGCTACACCTTC. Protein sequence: CASSLTGQADGYTF.

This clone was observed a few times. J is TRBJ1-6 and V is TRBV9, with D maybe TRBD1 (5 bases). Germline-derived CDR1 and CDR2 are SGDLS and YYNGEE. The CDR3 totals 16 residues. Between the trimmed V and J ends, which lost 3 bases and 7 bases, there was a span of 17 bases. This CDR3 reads CASSGWDRPGNSPLHF. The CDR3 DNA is TGTGCCAGCAGCGGATGGGACCGCCCGGGGAATTCACCCCTCCACTTT.

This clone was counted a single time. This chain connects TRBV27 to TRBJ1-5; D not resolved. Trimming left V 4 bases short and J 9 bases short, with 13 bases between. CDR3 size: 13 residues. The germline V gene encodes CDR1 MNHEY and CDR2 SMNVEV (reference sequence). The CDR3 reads CASSWKALAPQHF. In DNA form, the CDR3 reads TGTGCCAGCAGTTGGAAAGCCCTGGCGCCCCAGCATTTT.

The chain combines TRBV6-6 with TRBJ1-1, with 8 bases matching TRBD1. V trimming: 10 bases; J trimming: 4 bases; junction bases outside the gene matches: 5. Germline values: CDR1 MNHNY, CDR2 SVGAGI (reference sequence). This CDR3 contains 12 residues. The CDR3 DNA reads TGTGCCACCGGACAGGGCCTCACTGAAGCTTTCTTT. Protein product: CATGQGLTEAFF.

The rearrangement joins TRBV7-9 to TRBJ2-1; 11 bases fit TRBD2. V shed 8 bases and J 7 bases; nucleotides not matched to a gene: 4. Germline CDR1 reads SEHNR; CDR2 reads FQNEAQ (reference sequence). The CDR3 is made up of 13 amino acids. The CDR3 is CASEIAGGNEQFF. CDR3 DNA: TGTGCCAGCGAAATAGCGGGAGGGAATGAGCAGTTCTTC.

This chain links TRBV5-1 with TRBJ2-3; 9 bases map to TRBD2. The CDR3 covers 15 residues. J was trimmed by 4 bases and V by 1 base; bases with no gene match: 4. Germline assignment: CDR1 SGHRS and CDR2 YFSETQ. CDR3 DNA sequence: TGCGCCAGCAGCTTGACAGCGGGAGGTGCAGATACGCAGTATTTT. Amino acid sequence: CASSLTAGGADTQYF. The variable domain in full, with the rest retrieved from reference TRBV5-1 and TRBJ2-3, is KAGVTQTPRYLIKTRGQQVTLSCSPISGHRSVSWYQQTPGQGLQFLFEYFSETQRNKGNFPGRFSGRQFSNSRSEMNVSTLELGDSALYLCASSLTAGGADTQYFGPGTRLTVL.

The CDR3 DNA reads as TGCGCCAGCAGCCAAGATATCCCGGCGAACACCGGGGAGCTGTTTTTT. Its protein product is CASSQDIPANTGELFF. The chain couples TRBV4-1 to TRBJ2-2; D uncertain. The CDR3 loop spans 16 amino acids. CDR1 is MGHRA and CDR2 is YSYEKL in the germline V gene. V lost 0 bases and J lost 0, with 8 bases in between.

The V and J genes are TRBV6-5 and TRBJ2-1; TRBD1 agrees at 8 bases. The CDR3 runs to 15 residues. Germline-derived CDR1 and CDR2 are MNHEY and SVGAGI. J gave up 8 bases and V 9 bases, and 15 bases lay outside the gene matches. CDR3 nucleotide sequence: TGTGCCAGTCCCAGACCGGCAGGGGGCTCGGATGAGCAGTTCTTC. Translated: CASPRPAGGSDEQFF.

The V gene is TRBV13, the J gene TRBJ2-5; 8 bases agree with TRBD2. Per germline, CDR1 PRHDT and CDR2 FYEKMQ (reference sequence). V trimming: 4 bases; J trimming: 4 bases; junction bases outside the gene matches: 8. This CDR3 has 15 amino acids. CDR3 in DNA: TGTGCCAGCAGCTACGGGAGGGCCTACCTAGAGACCCAGTACTTC. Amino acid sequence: CASSYGRAYLETQYF.

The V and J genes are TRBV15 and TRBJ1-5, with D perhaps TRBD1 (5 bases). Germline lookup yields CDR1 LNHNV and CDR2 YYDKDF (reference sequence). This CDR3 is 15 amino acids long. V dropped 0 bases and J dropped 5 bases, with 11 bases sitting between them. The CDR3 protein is CATSRDGARDQPQHF. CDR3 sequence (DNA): TGTGCCACCAGCAGAGATGGGGCCAGGGATCAGCCCCAGCATTTT.

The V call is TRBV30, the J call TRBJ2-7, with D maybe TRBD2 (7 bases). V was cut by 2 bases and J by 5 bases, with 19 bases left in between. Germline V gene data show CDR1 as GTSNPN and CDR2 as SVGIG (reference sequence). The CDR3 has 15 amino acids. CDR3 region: CAWSSLGGRSDEQYF. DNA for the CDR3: TGTGCCTGGAGTTCCCTCGGGGGGCGTTCGGACGAGCAGTACTTC.

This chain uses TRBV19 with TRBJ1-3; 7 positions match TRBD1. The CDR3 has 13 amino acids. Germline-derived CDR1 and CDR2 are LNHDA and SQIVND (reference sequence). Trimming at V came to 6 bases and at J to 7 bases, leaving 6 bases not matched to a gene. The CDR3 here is CASRTGRRNTIYF. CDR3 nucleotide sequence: TGTGCCAGTAGGACAGGGCGGCGGAACACCATATATTTT.

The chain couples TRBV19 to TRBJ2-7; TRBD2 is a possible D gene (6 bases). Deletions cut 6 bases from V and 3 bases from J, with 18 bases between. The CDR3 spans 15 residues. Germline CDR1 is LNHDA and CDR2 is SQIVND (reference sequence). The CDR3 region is CASSITSGLGYEQYF. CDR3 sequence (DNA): TGTGCCAGTAGCATCACCTCGGGACTCGGCTACGAGCAGTACTTC.

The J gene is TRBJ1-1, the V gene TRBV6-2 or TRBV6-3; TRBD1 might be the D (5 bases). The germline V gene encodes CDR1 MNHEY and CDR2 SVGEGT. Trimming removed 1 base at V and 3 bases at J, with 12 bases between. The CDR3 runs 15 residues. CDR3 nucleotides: TGTGCCAGCAGTTACTGGACCTGGGGGGACACTGAAGCTTTCTTT. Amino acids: CASSYWTWGDTEAFF.

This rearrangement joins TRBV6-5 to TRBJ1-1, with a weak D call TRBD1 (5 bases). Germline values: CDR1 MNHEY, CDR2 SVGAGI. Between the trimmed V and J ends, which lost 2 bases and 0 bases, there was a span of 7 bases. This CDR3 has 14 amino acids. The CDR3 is CASSYGALNTEAFF. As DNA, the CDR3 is TGTGCCAGCAGTTACGGGGCGTTGAACACTGAAGCTTTCTTT.

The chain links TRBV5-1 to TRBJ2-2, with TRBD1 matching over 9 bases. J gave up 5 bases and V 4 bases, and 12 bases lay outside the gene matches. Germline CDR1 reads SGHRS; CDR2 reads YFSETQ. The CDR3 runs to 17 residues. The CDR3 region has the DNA TGCGCCAGCAGCGGACAGGGGTTTGGGCTATCGACCGGGGAGCTGTTTTTT. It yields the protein CASSGQGFGLSTGELFF.

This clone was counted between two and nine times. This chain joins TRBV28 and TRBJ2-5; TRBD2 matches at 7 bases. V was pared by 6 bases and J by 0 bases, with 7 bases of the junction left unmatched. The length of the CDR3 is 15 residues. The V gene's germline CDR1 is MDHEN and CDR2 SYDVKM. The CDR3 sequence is CASSWTSQYQETQYF. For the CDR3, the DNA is TGTGCCAGCAGCTGGACTAGTCAGTACCAAGAGACCCAGTACTTC.

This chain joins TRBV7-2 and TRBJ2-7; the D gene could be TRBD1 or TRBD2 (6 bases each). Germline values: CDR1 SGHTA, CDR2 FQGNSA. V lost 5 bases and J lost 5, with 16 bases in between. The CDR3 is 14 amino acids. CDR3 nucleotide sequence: TGTGCCAGCAGCCCGTTCGGGGGCCGAGACGAGCAGTACTTC. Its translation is CASSPFGGRDEQYF.

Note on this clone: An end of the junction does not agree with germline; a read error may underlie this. This CDR3 reads CASSPGSSAYEQYF. The DNA for the CDR3 is TGTGCCAGCTCCCCGGGTAGTTCTGCCTACGAACAGTACTTC. The rearrangement joins TRBV18 to TRBJ2-7; no clear D gene. This CDR3 comprises 14 residues. CDR1 is KGHSH and CDR2 is LQKENI in the germline V gene.

The CDR3 coding sequence is TGTGCCAGCAGCTTCCCGGGACAGGGGGCCGGGGCCAAAAACATTCAGTACTTC. It specifies CASSFPGQGAGAKNIQYF. The chain carries TRBV5-5 and TRBJ2-4, with 12 nucleotides matching TRBD1. This CDR3 contains 18 residues. CDR1 is SGHKS and CDR2 is YYEKEE in the germline V gene (reference sequence). After removal of 2 bases from V and 1 base from J, the junction contained 7 bases not matched to a gene.

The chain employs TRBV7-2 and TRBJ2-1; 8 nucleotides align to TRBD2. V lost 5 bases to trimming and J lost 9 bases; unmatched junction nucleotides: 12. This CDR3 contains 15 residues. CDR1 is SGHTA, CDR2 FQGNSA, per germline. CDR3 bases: TGTGCCAGCAGCGGATTTAGCGGGAAAGTAAGTGAGCAGTTCTTC. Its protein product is CASSGFSGKVSEQFF.